A selection of T cell receptor beta chains follows, all from one sample in a study of T-cell reconstitution after alpha-beta-depleted transplantation in children. TCRdb passed the PCR reads through MiXCR, listing each CDR3 protein once. In the table there are around 600,000 distinct CDR3 sequences, around 17% of which are singletons. Sample: PBMCs from the stem cell graft donor, taken from the stem cell graft. All receptors derive from a human donor who donated a stem cell graft to a child with acute myeloid leukemia. Each CDR3 is given with its conserved first and last residue. The order of the fields is clone size, V gene, J gene, D gene, CDR3 protein, CDR3 DNA. The D gene is left open where the match is weak. Where a row states a size, it is once, few, many or the class of an expanded clone; other rows omit it.

clone_size: many; v_call: TRBV5-6; j_call: TRBJ2-1; d_call: TRBD2; cdr3_aa: CASRRSGGAREQFF; cdr3_nt: TGTGCCAGCAGACGAAGCGGGGGGGCACGTGAGCAGTTCTTC
clone_size: few; v_call: TRBV7-2; j_call: TRBJ2-3; d_call: .; cdr3_aa: CASSFGQFNTDTQYF; cdr3_nt: TGTGCCAGCAGCTTCGGACAGTTTAACACAGATACGCAGTATTTT
clone_size: few; v_call: TRBV5-1; j_call: TRBJ1-2; d_call: .; cdr3_aa: CASSLGQASPIGYTF; cdr3_nt: TGCGCCAGCAGCTTGGGGCAGGCTTCCCCTATCGGCTACACCTTC
clone_size: few; v_call: TRBV20-1; j_call: TRBJ2-2; d_call: TRBD1; cdr3_aa: CSAWTGGTGELFF; cdr3_nt: TGCAGTGCCTGGACAGGCGGAACCGGGGAGCTGTTTTTT
clone_size: many; v_call: TRBV29-1; j_call: TRBJ2-7; d_call: TRBD1; cdr3_aa: CSVAGQGVGYEQYF; cdr3_nt: TGCAGCGTTGCAGGACAGGGGGTAGGCTACGAGCAGTACTTC
clone_size: few; v_call: TRBV29-1; j_call: TRBJ1-2; d_call: .; cdr3_aa: CSVPVGPINGYTF; cdr3_nt: TGCAGCGTCCCCGTCGGACCGATTAATGGCTACACCTTC
clone_size: .; v_call: TRBV7-2; j_call: TRBJ1-5; d_call: TRBD1; cdr3_aa: CASSLAPTGVVGQPQHF; cdr3_nt: TGTGCCAGCAGCTTAGCCCCCACAGGGGTGGTAGGTCAGCCCCAGCATTTT
clone_size: .; v_call: TRBV6-1; j_call: TRBJ2-4; d_call: TRBD1; cdr3_aa: CASSEMTGGPKNIQYF; cdr3_nt: TGTGCCAGCAGTGAAATGACAGGGGGGCCCAAAAACATTCAGTACTTC
clone_size: many; v_call: TRBV6-1; j_call: TRBJ2-3; d_call: .; cdr3_aa: CASRGSSTDTQYF; cdr3_nt: TGTGCCAGCCGCGGCAGCAGCACAGATACGCAGTATTTT
clone_size: .; v_call: TRBV12-3/TRBV12-4; j_call: TRBJ1-4; d_call: .; cdr3_aa: CASRSRDAGWKLFF; cdr3_nt: TGTGCCAGCAGATCCCGGGACGCCGGATGGAAACTGTTTTTT
clone_size: .; v_call: TRBV27; j_call: TRBJ1-2; d_call: .; cdr3_aa: CASSSDRWVNYGYTF; cdr3_nt: TGTGCCAGCAGTTCTGACAGGTGGGTCAACTATGGCTACACCTTC
clone_size: .; v_call: TRBV10-3; j_call: TRBJ1-4; d_call: .; cdr3_aa: CAISEDKGEKLFF; cdr3_nt: TGTGCCATCAGTGAAGATAAGGGTGAAAAACTGTTTTTT